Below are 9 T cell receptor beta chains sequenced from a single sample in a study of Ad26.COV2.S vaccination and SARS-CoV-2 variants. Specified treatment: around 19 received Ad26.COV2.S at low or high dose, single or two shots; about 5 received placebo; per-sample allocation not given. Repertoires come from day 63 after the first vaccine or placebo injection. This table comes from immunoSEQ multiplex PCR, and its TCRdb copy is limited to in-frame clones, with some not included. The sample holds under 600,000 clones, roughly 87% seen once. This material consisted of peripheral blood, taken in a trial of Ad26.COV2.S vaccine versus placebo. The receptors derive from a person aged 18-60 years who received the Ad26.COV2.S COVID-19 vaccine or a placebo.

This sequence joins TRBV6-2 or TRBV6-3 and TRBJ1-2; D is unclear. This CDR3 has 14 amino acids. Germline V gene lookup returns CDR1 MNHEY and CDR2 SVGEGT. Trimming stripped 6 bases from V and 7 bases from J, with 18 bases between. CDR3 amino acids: CASSPTRAWGGYTF. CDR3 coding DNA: TGTGCCAGCAGCCCCACAAGGGCCTGGGGTGGCTACACCTTC.

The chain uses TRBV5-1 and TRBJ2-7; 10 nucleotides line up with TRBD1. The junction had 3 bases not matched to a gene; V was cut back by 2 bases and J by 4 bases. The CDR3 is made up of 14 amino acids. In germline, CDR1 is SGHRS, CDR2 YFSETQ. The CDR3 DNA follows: TGCGCCAGCAGCTTAGGGACAGGGGTGTACGAGCAGTACTTC. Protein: CASSLGTGVYEQYF. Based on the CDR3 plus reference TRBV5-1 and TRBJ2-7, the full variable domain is KAGVTQTPRYLIKTRGQQVTLSCSPISGHRSVSWYQQTPGQGLQFLFEYFSETQRNKGNFPGRFSGRQFSNSRSEMNVSTLELGDSALYLCASSLGTGVYEQYFGPGTRLTVT.

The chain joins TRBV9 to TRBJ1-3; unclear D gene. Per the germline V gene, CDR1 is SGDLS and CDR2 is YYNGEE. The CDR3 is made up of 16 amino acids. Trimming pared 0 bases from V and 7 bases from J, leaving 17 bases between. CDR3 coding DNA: TGTGCCAGCAGCGTAGCTGGCAGGCTAACTCTGAACACCATATATTTT. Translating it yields CASSVAGRLTLNTIYF.

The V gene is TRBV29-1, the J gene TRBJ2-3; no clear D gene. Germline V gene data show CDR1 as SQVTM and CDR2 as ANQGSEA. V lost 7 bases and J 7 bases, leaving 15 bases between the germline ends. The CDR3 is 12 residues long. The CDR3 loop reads CSAGQTGYTQYF. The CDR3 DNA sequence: TGCAGCGCCGGCCAAACCGGATATACGCAGTATTTT.

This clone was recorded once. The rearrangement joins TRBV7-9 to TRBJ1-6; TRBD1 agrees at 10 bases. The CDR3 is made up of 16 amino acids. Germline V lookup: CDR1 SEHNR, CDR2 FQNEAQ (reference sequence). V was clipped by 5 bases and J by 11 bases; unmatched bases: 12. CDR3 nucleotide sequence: TGTGCCAGCAGCGTGGGACCGGGACAGGGGTTAGCACCCCTCCACTTT. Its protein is CASSVGPGQGLAPLHF.

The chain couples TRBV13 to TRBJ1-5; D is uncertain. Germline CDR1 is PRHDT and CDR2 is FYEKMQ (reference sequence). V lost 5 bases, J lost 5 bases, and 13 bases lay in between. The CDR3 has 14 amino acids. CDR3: CASSPGRVYQPQHF. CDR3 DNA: TGTGCCAGCAGCCCCGGAAGGGTTTATCAGCCCCAGCATTTT.

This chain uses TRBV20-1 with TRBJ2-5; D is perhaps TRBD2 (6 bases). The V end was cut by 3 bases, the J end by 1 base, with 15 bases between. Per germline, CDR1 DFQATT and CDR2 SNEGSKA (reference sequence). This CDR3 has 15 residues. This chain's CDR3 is CSASVTSRSQETQYF. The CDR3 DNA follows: TGCAGTGCTAGTGTAACTAGCAGATCCCAAGAGACCCAGTACTTC.

CDR3 sequence: CAISGQGTDTQYF. In DNA form, the CDR3 reads TGTGCCATCAGTGGACAGGGTACAGATACGCAGTATTTT. The rearrangement links TRBV10-3 to TRBJ2-3; 7 bases are shared with TRBD1. The V segment lost 4 bases and the J segment 3 bases; nucleotides outside the gene matches: 1. The CDR3 runs to 13 residues. Looked up from germline, CDR1 is ENHRY and CDR2 is SYGVKD.

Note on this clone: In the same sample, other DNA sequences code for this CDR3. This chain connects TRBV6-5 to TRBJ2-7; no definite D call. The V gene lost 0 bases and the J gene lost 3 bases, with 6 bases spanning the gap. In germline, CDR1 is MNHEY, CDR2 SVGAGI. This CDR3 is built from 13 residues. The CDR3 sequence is CASSYSRSYEQYF. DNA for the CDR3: TGTGCCAGCAGTTACTCCAGGAGCTACGAGCAGTACTTC.